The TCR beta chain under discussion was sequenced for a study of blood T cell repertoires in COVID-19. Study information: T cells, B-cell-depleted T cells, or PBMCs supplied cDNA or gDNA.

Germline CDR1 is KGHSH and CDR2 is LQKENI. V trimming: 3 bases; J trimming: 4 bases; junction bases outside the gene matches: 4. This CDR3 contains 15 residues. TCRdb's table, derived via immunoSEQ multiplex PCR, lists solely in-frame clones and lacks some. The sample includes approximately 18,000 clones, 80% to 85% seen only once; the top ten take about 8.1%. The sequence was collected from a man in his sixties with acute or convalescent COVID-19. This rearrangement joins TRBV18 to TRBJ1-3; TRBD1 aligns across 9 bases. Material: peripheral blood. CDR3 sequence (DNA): TGTGCCAGCTCACCGTCGGGACAGGGAGGAAACACCATATATTTT. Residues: CASSPSGQGGNTIYF.